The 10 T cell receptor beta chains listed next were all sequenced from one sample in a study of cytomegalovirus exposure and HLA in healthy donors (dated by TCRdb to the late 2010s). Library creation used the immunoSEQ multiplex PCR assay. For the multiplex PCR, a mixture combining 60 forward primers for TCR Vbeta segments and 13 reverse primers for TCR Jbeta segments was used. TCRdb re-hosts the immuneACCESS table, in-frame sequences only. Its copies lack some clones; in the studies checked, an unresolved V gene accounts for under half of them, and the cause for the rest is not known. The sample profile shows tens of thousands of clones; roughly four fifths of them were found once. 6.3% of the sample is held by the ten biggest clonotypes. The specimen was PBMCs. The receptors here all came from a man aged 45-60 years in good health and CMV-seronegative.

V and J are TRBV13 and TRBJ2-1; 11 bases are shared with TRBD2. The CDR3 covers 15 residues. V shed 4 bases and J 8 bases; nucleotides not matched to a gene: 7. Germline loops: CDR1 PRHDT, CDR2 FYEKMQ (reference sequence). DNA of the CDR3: TGTGCCAGCAGCTATAGCGGGAGGGCCATGGATGAGCAGTTCTTC. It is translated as CASSYSGRAMDEQFF.

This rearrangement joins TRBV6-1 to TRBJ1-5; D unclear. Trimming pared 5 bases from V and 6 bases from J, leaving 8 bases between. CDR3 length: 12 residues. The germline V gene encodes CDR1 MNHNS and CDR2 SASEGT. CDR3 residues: CASSPSGQPQHF. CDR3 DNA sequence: TGTGCCAGCAGTCCCTCCGGTCAGCCCCAGCATTTT.

CDR3 coding DNA: TGTGCCAGTAGTATAAGACTAGCGGGGGCGAGAGATACGCAGTATTTT. Encoded protein: CASSIRLAGARDTQYF. This sequence joins TRBV19 and TRBJ2-3; 12 bases align to TRBD2. CDR3 size: 16 residues. Looked up from germline, CDR1 is LNHDA and CDR2 is SQIVND (reference sequence). The J segment lost 5 bases and the V segment lost 2 bases, leaving 5 bases of the junction unmatched.

CDR3 bases: TGTGCCAGCCGGTCAGAGCCCGGGAAGAACACTGAAGCTTTCTTT. This gives the protein CASRSEPGKNTEAFF. The chain joins TRBV11-2 to TRBJ1-1; no clear D gene. The CDR3 loop spans 15 amino acids. V was trimmed by 8 bases and J by 1 base, leaving 17 bases between them. Germline CDR1 is SGHAT and CDR2 is FQNNGV.

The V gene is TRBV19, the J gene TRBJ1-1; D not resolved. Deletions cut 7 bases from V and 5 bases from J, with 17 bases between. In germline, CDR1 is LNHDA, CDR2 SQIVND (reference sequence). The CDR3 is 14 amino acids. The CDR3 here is CASKVDRVWTEAFF. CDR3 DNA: TGTGCCAGTAAAGTGGATCGGGTGTGGACTGAAGCTTTCTTT.

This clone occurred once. The CDR3: CASSTLKLQGPGELFF. In DNA, the CDR3 is TGTGCCAGCAGCACTCTTAAGCTCCAGGGTCCCGGGGAGCTGTTTTTT. This chain links TRBV11-2 with TRBJ2-2, with D maybe TRBD1 (5 bases). From germline, CDR1 is SGHAT and CDR2 FQNNGV. The CDR3 runs 16 residues. Trimming stripped 5 bases from V and 6 bases from J, with 19 bases between.

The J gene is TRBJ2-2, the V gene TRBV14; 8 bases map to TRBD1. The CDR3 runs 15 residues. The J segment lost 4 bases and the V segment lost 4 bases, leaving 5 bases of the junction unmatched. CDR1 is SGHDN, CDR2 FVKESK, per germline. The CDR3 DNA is TGTGCCAGCAGCCCGACAGGGGTGTTCACCGGGGAGCTGTTTTTT. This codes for CASSPTGVFTGELFF.

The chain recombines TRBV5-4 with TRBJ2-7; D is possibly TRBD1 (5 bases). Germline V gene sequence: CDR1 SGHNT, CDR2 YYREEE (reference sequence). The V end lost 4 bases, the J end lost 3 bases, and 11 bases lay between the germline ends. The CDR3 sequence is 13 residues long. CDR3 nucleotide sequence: TGTGCCAGCAGCCCCGACAGCAACTACGAGCAGTACTTC. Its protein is CASSPDSNYEQYF.

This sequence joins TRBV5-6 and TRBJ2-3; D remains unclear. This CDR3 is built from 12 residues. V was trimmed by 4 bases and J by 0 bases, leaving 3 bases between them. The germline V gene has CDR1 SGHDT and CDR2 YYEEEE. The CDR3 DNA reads TGTGCCAGCAGCCATAGCACAGATACGCAGTATTTT. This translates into CASSHSTDTQYF.

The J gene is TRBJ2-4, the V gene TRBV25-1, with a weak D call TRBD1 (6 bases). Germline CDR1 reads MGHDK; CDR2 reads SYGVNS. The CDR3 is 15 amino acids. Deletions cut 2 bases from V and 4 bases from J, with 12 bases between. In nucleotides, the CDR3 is TGTGCCAGCAGTGAAACGCGACAGGTGAAAAACATTCAGTACTTC. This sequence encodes CASSETRQVKNIQYF. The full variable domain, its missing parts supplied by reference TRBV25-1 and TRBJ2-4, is EADIYQTPRYLVIGTGKKITLECSQTMGHDKMYWYQQDPGMELHLIHYSYGVNSTEKGDLSSESTVSRIRTEHFPLTLESARPSHTSQYLCASSETRQVKNIQYFGAGTRLSVL.